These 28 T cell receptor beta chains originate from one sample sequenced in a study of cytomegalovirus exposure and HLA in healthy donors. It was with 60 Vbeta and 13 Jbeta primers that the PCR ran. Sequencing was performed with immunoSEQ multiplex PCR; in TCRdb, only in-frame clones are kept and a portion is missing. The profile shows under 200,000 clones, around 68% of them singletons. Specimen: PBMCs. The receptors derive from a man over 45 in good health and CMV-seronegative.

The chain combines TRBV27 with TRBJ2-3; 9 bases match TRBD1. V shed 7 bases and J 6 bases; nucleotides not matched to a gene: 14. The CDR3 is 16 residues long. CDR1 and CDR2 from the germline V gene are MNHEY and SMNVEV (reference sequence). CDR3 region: CASTLHMGQGSDTQYF. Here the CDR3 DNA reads TGTGCCAGCACCTTGCACATGGGACAGGGAAGCGATACGCAGTATTTT.

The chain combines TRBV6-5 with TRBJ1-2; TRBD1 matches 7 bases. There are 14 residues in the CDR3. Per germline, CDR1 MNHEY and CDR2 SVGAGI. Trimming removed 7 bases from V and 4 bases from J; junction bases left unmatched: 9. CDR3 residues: CASIGNRGGYGYTF. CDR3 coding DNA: TGTGCCAGCATAGGGAACAGGGGAGGCTATGGCTACACCTTC.

In DNA form, the CDR3 reads TGTGCCAGCTCACCTTTTAAAAACTTGAACACCGGGGAGCTGTTTTTT. Encoded protein: CASSPFKNLNTGELFF. J is TRBJ2-2 and V is TRBV18, with unresolved D. Germline V gene data show CDR1 as KGHSH and CDR2 as LQKENI. V lost 3 bases and J lost 1, with 12 bases in between. This CDR3 is built from 16 residues.

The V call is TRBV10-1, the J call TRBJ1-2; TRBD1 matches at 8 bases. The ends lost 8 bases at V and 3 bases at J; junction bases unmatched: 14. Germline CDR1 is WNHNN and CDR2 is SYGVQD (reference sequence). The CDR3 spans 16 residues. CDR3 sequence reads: CASLIKEWTGYYGYTF. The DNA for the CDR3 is TGCGCCAGCCTAATTAAGGAGTGGACAGGGTACTATGGCTACACCTTC.

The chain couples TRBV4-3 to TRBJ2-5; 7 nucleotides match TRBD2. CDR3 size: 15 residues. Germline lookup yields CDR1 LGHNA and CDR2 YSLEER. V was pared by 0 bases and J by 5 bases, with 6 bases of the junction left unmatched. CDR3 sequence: CASSQDPGGRETQYF. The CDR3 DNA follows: TGCGCCAGCAGCCAAGATCCCGGGGGGAGGGAGACCCAGTACTTC.

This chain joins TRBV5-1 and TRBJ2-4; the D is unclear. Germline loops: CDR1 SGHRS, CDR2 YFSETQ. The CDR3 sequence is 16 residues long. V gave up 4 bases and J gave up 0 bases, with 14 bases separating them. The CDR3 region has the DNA TGCGCCAGCAGCCCCCTGGCTCGCATAGCCAAAAACATTCAGTACTTC. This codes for CASSPLARIAKNIQYF. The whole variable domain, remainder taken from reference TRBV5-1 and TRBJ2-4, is KAGVTQTPRYLIKTRGQQVTLSCSPISGHRSVSWYQQTPGQGLQFLFEYFSETQRNKGNFPGRFSGRQFSNSRSEMNVSTLELGDSALYLCASSPLARIAKNIQYFGAGTRLSVL.

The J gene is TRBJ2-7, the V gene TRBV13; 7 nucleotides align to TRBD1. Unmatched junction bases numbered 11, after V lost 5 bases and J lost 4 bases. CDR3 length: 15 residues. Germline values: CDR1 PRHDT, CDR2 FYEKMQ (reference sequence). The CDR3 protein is CASSAHVTGNYEQYF. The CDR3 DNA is TGTGCCAGCAGCGCCCATGTGACAGGGAATTACGAGCAGTACTTC.

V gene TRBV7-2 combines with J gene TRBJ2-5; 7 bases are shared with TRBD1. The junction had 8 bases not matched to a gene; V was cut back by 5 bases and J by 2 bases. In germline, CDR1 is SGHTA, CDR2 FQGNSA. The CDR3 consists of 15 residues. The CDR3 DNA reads TGTGCCAGCAGCCCCACTAGGACAGGACAAGAGACCCAGTACTTC. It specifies CASSPTRTGQETQYF.

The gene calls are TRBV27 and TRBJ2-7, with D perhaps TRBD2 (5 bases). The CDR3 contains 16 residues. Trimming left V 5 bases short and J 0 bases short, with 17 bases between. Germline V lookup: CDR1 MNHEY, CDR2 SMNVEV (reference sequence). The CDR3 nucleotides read TGTGCCAGCAGTCTAGCCTGGACTTTGGGCTCCTACGAGCAGTACTTC. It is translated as CASSLAWTLGSYEQYF.

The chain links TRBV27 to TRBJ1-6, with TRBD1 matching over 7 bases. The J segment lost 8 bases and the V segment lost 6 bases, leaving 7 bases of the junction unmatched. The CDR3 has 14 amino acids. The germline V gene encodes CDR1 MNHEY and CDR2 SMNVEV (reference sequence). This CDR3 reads CASSLDRAYSPLHF. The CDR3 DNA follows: TGTGCCAGCAGCCTTGACAGGGCGTATTCACCCCTCCACTTT.

The CDR3 bases are TGTGCCAGTAGTATAGATCGGGGGTATAGCACAGATACGCAGTATTTT. Translating gives CASSIDRGYSTDTQYF. This chain connects TRBV19 to TRBJ2-3; D perhaps matches TRBD2 (6 bases). V lost 0 bases and J 0 bases, leaving 10 bases between the germline ends. The CDR3 is 16 amino acids. Germline CDR1 LNHDA, CDR2 SQIVND (reference sequence).

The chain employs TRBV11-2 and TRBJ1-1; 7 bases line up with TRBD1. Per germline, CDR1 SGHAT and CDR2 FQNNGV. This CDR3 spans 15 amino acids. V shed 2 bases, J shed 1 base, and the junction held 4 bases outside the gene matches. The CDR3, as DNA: TGTGCCAGCAGCTTACCAGGGGGAACGAACACTGAAGCTTTCTTT. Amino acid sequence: CASSLPGGTNTEAFF. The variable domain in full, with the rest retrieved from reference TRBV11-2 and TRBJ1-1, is EAGVAQSPRYKIIEKRQSVAFWCNPISGHATLYWYQQILGQGPKLLIQFQNNGVVDDSQLPKDRFSAERLKGVDSTLKIQPAKLEDSAVYLCASSLPGGTNTEAFFGQGTRLTVV.

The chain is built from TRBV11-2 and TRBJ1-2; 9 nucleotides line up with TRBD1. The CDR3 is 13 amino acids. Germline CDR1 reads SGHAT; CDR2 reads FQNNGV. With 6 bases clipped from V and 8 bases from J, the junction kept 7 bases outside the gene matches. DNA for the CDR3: TGTGCCAGCAGTCAACAGGGGGCTAAGGGCTACACCTTC. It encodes CASSQQGAKGYTF.

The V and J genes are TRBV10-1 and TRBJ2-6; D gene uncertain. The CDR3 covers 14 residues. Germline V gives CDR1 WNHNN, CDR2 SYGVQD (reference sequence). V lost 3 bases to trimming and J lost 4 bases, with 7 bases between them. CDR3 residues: CASSDPRGANVLTF. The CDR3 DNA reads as TGCGCCAGCAGTGACCCTCGGGGGGCCAACGTCCTGACTTTC.

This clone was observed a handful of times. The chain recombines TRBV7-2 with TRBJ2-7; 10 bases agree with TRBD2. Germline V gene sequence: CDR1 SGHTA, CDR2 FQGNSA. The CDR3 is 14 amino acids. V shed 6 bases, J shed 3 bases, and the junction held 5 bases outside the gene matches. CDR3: CASSFLAGVYEQYF. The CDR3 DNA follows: TGTGCCAGCAGTTTCCTAGCGGGGGTCTACGAGCAGTACTTC.

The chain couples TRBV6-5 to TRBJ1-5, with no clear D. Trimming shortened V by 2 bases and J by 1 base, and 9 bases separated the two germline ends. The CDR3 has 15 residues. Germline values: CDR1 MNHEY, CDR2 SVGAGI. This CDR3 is CASSYRAGSNQPQHF. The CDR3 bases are TGTGCCAGCAGTTACCGAGCGGGAAGCAATCAGCCCCAGCATTTT.

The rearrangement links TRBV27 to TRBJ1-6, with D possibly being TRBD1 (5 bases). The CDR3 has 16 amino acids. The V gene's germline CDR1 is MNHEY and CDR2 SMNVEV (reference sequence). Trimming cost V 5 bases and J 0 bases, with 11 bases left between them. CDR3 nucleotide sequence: TGTGCCAGCAGTAGGGGCAGGAGCTCCTATAATTCACCCCTCCACTTT. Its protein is CASSRGRSSYNSPLHF.

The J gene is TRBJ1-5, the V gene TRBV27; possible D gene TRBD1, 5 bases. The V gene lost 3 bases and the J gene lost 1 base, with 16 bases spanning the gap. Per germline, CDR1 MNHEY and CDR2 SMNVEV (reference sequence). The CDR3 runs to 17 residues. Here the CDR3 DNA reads TGTGCCAGCAGTTTTTACAGGAGGGGACTAAGCAATCAGCCCCAGCATTTT. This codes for CASSFYRRGLSNQPQHF.

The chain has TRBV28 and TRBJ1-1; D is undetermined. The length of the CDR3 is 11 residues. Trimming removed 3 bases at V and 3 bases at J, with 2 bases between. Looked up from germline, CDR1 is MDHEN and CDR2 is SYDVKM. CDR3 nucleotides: TGTGCCAGCAGTTTCGACACTGAAGCTTTCTTT. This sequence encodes CASSFDTEAFF.

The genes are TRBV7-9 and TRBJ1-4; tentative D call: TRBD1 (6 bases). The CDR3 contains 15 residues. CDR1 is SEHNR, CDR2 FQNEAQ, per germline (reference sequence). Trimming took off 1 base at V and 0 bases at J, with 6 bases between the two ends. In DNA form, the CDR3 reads TGTGCCAGCAGCTTAGAGGGGGCAACTAATGAAAAACTGTTTTTT. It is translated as CASSLEGATNEKLFF.

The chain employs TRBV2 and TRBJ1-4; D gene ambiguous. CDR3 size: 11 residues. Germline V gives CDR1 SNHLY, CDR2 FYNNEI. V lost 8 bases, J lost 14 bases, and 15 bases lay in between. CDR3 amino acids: CASRSEKRLFF. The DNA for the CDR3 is TGTGCCAGCCGGTCGGAAAAGAGGCTGTTTTTT.

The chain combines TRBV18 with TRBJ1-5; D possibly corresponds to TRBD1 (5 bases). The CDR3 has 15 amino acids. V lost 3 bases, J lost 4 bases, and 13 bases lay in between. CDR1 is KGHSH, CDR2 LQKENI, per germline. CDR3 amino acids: CASSPASGGNQPQHF. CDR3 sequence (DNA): TGTGCCAGCTCACCGGCCTCCGGGGGGAATCAGCCCCAGCATTTT.

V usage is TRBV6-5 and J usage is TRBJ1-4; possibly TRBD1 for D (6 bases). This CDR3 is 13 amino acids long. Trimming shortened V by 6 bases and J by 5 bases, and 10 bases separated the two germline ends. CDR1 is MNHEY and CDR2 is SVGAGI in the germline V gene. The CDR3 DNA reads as TGTGCCAGCAGGAACAGGGTAAATGAAAAACTGTTTTTT. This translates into CASRNRVNEKLFF.

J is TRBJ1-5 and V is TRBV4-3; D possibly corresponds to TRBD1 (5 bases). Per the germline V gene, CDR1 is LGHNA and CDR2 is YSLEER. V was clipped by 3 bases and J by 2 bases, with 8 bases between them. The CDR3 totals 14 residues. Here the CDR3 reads CASSQSRGNQPQHF. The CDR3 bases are TGCGCCAGCAGCCAGTCCAGGGGCAATCAGCCCCAGCATTTT.

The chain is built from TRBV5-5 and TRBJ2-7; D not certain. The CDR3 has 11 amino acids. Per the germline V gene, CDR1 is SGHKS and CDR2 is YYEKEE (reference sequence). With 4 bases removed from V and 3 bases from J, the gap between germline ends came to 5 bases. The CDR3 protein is CASSPLYEQYF. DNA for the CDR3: TGTGCCAGCAGCCCCCTCTACGAGCAGTACTTC.

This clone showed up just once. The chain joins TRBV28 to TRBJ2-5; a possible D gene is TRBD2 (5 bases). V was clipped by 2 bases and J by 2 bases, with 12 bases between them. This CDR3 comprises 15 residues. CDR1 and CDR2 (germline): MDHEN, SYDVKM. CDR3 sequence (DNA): TGTGCCAGCAGTTTAAGGAGCGGTAAGCAAGAGACCCAGTACTTC. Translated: CASSLRSGKQETQYF.

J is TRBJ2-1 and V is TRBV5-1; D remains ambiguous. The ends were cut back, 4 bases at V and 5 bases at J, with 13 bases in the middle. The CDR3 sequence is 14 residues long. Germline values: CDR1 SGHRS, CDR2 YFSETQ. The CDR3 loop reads CASSPPTTHNEQFF. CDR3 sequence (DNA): TGCGCCAGCAGCCCCCCCACCACTCACAATGAGCAGTTCTTC.

CDR3 DNA sequence: TGTGCCAGCAGCGGATTAGCGGGGGAGAGCACAGATACGCAGTATTTT. Translation: CASSGLAGESTDTQYF. The gene calls are TRBV9 and TRBJ2-3, with 9 nucleotides matching TRBD2. V shed 3 bases, J shed 0 bases, and the junction held 5 bases outside the gene matches. This CDR3 has 16 residues. Germline CDR1 SGDLS, CDR2 YYNGEE. The variable domain in full, completed from reference TRBV9 and TRBJ2-3, reads DSGVTQTPKHLITATGQRVTLRCSPRSGDLSVYWYQQSLDQGLQFLIQYYNGEERAKGNILERFSAQQFPDLHSELNLSSLELGDSALYFCASSGLAGESTDTQYFGPGTRLTVL.